The present entry profiles one T cell receptor (beta chain) with its context. Its antigen remains unidentified. Base qualities are not provided; no much larger clone lies one nucleotide away. Synthetic TCR analog templates were spiked into each PCR to estimate absolute template abundance from read counts. TCRbeta CDR3 regions were amplified from genomic DNA with bias-controlled V and J gene primers using the immunoSEQ assay. Sequencing of rearranged TCRbeta segments was performed at approximately 20X coverage. The published analysis was carried out like this. Sequencing errors were corrected by clustering, and CDR3s were annotated against IMGT so that V, D and J genes could be assigned. Downstream analyses used only productive TCRbeta rearrangements, leaving out any out-of-frame or stop-codon sequences. Clonality was calculated as one minus the Shannon entropy normalized by the log of the number of unique productive sequences. Fisher's exact test with Benjamini-Hochberg correction, at a threshold of adjusted p below 0.01, was used to find clones that differed between time points or between blood and tumor. Drawn from immuneACCESS, this table holds only the in-frame rearrangements with V and J called that TCRdb kept. Clones are partly lost; checked studies trace under half to an unresolved V gene and leave the rest unexplained. Clonal size and the V and J genes are those of that table, whereas D and trimming came from the DNA. The sample table lists under 80,000 clones, 80% to 90% of them with a count of one. The ten largest clones capture roughly 5% of the sample.

These data are taken from a study of PD-L1 blockade in urothelial cancer listed by TCRdb under 2017. Regarding the complete study: All patients started therapy around 2014 and received atezolizumab 1,200 mg intravenously every 3 weeks. About nine tenths of the roughly 29 patients were males with bladder-origin urothelial cancer, and about 65% of the roughly 30 reported a prior smoking history. An ECOG performance status of 0 or 1 was recorded for the patients, and 0 to 3 prior chemotherapy regimens had been received by the patients. Blood samples were analyzed at two time points: 3 weeks after treatment start (second dose) and 6 weeks after treatment start. Blood samples gave median yields of approximately 130,000 T cells and 83,000 or so unique TCRs, along with a median clonality of around 0.08. The study was an exploratory multi-omic analysis of somatic, immune and clinical correlates of response to PD-L1 blockade with atezolizumab in urothelial cancer. TCR sequencing covered pretreatment tumor samples and matched, serially collected peripheral blood taken before and after atezolizumab treatment. Durable clinical benefit meant progression-free survival longer than 6 months, and TCR features were also tested against progression-free and overall survival. In the same patients, whole exome sequencing and RNA sequencing of pretreatment tumors were performed in addition to TCR sequencing. Eight to ten patients achieved durable clinical benefit and approximately 20 did not. Around 29 patients had pretreatment blood TCR-seq, around 25 had at least one posttreatment blood collection, and around 25 had tumor TCR-seq. The paper's findings and limits, for the study overall: Among patients with durable benefit, tumor-associated TCR clones showed greater expansion in peripheral blood 3 weeks after treatment started (n ≈ 23, p = 0.022). A pretreatment peripheral blood TCR clonality below the median was linked to improved progression-free and overall survival. Because of the small sample size (n ≈ 30) and the many exploratory analyses performed, the results are intended to be regarded as hypothesis-generating.

The time point label for this specimen denotes: pretreatment peripheral blood. The cohort included 29 patients with locally advanced or metastatic urothelial carcinoma who were treated at Memorial Sloan Kettering on a trial protocol. Peripheral blood mononuclear cells were collected pretreatment and during treatment, with between 1 and 8 total time points per patient. The Qiagen DNeasy Blood extraction kit was used to purify genomic DNA from total PBMCs and tumor samples. PBMCs were collected pretreatment and during treatment and were isolated and stored as previously described. CDR1 MGHRA and CDR2 YSYEKL are derived from the germline V gene. Measured from the cysteine to the phenylalanine, the CDR3 is 16 residues long. The read is trimmed to its CDR3 DNA, 48 bases read in frame from base 1. Trimming removed 5 bases from V and 5 bases from J; the gene matches leave 8 bases unexplained.

This material consisted of PBMCs, taken around atezolizumab (anti-PD-L1) treatment. The TCR was taken from a man between 65 and 85 years old with urothelial cancer. Rearrangement joined TRBV4-1 to TRBJ2-1, with TRBD2 identical over 11 junction bases. CDR3 region: CASSAHGTSGNNEQFF. The bases are TGCGCCAGCAGCGCGCACGGGACTAGCGGAAACAATGAGCAGTTCTTC.